These 2 T cell receptor beta chains were all obtained from the same sample, sequenced in a study of cytomegalovirus exposure and HLA in healthy donors. The PCR had 60 Vbeta and 13 Jbeta primers. TCRdb's copy holds only in-frame clones and misses some; the assay was immunoSEQ multiplex PCR. This table has 140,000 to 150,000 clones, roughly 70% appearing once. The sample taken for sequencing was PBMCs. Receptors were obtained from a man aged 25-45 years in good health and CMV-seronegative.

The rearrangement joins TRBV6-5 to TRBJ2-3, with D possibly matching TRBD2 (5 bases). The CDR3 length is 14 residues. The V gene lost 4 bases and the J gene lost 2 bases, with 10 bases spanning the gap. The germline V gene has CDR1 MNHEY and CDR2 SVGAGI. CDR3 sequence reads: CASSSRRPTDTQYF. The CDR3 DNA reads TGTGCCAGCAGTTCCCGGAGGCCCACAGATACGCAGTATTTT.

The chain recombines TRBV9 with TRBJ1-4; 9 nucleotides agree with TRBD1. Germline loops: CDR1 SGDLS, CDR2 YYNGEE. V gave up 0 bases and J gave up 8 bases; unmatched junction bases: 2. The CDR3 is 14 amino acids. CDR3 in DNA: TGTGCCAGCAGCGTAGGACAGGGGGGGGAAAAACTGTTTTTT. Translating it yields CASSVGQGGEKLFF.